This entry is about one TCR beta chain. These data come from a study of control samples from healthy donors and cancer patients. The repertoire was sequenced with immunoSEQ multiplex PCR; TCRdb's copy has only in-frame clones and lacks some. The sample lists 100,000 to 150,000 clones, approximately 87% occurring once. This CDR3 contains 13 residues. V was cut by 5 bases and J by 1 base, with 6 bases left in between. Germline V gene lookup returns CDR1 LNHDA and CDR2 SQIVND (reference sequence). This TCR was sampled from a man aged 30-40 years in good health. Specimen: blood. This chain links TRBV19 with TRBJ1-5, with D possibly matching TRBD1 (5 bases). The CDR3 coding sequence is TGTGCCAGTAGTGGACAAAGCAATCAGCCCCAGCATTTT. It specifies CASSGQSNQPQHF.